A single T cell receptor beta chain is shown here with its context. The target of this receptor is not known. One base away there is no much larger clone; base qualities are not given. This sample stems from a study of blood T cell repertoires in COVID-19 (dated by TCRdb to 2019 to 2021). About the investigation overall: The collaborator samples originated in the United States, Italy and Spain and spanned the acute and convalescent phases of COVID-19. The material from the prospective study consisted of cDNA or gDNA derived from T cells, B-cell-depleted T cells, or PBMCs. Where available, HLA class I and class II types were obtained from metadata supplied by the sample provider rather than from assay-based typing. The samples were drawn from the first 160 participants of the ongoing ImmuneRACE study and from some 1,300 subjects provided by 6 global collaborators. Nearly every sample came with metadata listing a de-identified subject ID, COVID-19 status, age in years and sex. Deeply sampled blood TCRbeta repertoires from subjects exposed to, actively infected with, or recovered from COVID-19 were included in the dataset. The repertoires were made available in a free public database intended to serve as a resource for research on the immune response to SARS-CoV-2.

Participants in the prospective study were aged about 18 to 89 years, lived in approximately 26 United States geographic areas, and enrolled through a virtual design. In the prospective study, participants were assigned to cohorts based on the clinical history participants reported in a screening survey and a study questionnaire. Exposed participants had been in contact with someone with a PCR-confirmed or clinician-diagnosed COVID-19 case within 2 weeks of study entry. Mobile phlebotomists in the prospective study collected whole blood, serum and a nasopharyngeal or oropharyngeal swab from every participant. Additional blood draws and questionnaires over an approximately two-month period could optionally be provided by prospective study participants. Blood samples from the prospective study were shipped frozen or at room temperature prior to DNA extraction. The research as a whole found: Clinical and demographic metadata were provided uncurated, with the amount varying by source and participant.

TCRbeta CDR3 regions were amplified from genomic DNA by means of the immunoSEQ Assay, a bias-controlled multiplex PCR. Under the source paper's analysis protocol: Nucleated cell counts per sample were estimated from amplification of reference gene primers within the assay. To quantify the absolute abundance of each unique TCRbeta CDR3 rearrangement, sequence reads were collapsed and filtered. Productive Simpson clonality was computed per sample as the square root of Simpson's diversity index over productive rearrangements. Entries here come from immuneACCESS through TCRdb and include only in-frame sequences with V and J called. Some clones fail to appear in such tables; in the studies checked, an unresolved V gene covers under half of the shortfall, and the cause of the remainder is unknown. That table is the source of V, J and clone size, and D and trimming were worked out from the DNA. In all, the sample holds around 190,000 clones, and around 83% of those were seen once. In total, the top ten clones hold around 3.1% of the sample.

The sample consisted of PBMCs or T cells enriched from blood (not recorded which). This receptor was taken from a woman in her thirties who had been exposed to COVID-19.

The CDR3 corresponds to CASSPGQMNTEAFF. The sequenced DNA: TGTGCCAGCAGCCCGGGACAGATGAACACTGAAGCTTTCTTT. This sequence uses TRBV5-4 and TRBJ1-1; 7 bases in the middle match TRBD1. CDR1 and CDR2, looked up from the germline V gene (reference sequence), are SGHNT and YYREEE. Reading from cysteine to phenylalanine, the CDR3 counts 14 amino acids. Here the CDR3 DNA is all that survives: 42 bases in frame from base 1. V is cut back by 4 bases and J by 0 bases, with 3 bases in the junction unmatched.